These 28 T cell receptor beta chains were all obtained from the same sample, sequenced in a study of cytomegalovirus exposure and HLA in healthy donors. Researchers ran the PCR with 60 Vbeta and 13 Jbeta primers. Sequencing used immunoSEQ multiplex PCR; TCRdb keeps in-frame clones, though not all of them. The data show 130,000 to 150,000 clones, around 80% seen once. The material sequenced was PBMCs. The receptors shown here come from a man in his thirties or forties in good health and CMV-seronegative.

The chain recombines TRBV7-9 with TRBJ2-3, with 7 bases matching TRBD2. Germline-derived CDR1 and CDR2 are SEHNR and FQNEAQ (reference sequence). The CDR3 is 17 residues long. The ends lost 2 bases at V and 3 bases at J; junction bases unmatched: 11. CDR3 protein: CASSLNPSGTPTDTQYF. In nucleotides, the CDR3 is TGTGCCAGCAGCTTAAATCCTAGCGGAACCCCGACAGATACGCAGTATTTT.

The gene calls are TRBV2 and TRBJ1-6, with D possibly matching TRBD1 (6 bases). CDR1 SNHLY and CDR2 FYNNEI come from the germline V gene. Trimming left V 6 bases short and J 0 bases short, with 9 bases between. The CDR3 contains 15 residues. The CDR3: CASRQGSSYNSPLHF. Here the CDR3 DNA reads TGTGCCAGCAGACAGGGTAGCTCCTATAATTCACCCCTCCACTTT.

The V gene is TRBV7-8, the J gene TRBJ1-2; 10 nucleotides line up with TRBD1. The germline gives CDR1 SGHVS, CDR2 FQNEAQ. This CDR3 is built from 15 residues. Unmatched junction bases numbered 11, after V lost 5 bases and J lost 8 bases. Here the CDR3 DNA reads TGTGCCAGCAGCCCGAGAGGAGACAGGGGGCACGGCTACACCTTC. Its protein is CASSPRGDRGHGYTF. The full variable domain, its missing parts supplied by reference TRBV7-8 and TRBJ1-2, is GAGVSQSPRYKVAKRGQDVALRCDPISGHVSLFWYQQALGQGPEFLTYFQNEAQLDKSGLPSDRFFAERPEGSVSTLKIQRTQQEDSAVYLCASSPRGDRGHGYTFGSGTRLTVV.

This clone was seen repeatedly, ten times or more. V gene TRBV14 combines with J gene TRBJ1-1, with TRBD1 matching 7 bases. Germline V CDR1 and CDR2: SGHDN, FVKESK. The V gene end was trimmed by 4 bases and the J gene end by 1 base; junction bases not matched to a gene: 0. The CDR3 consists of 13 residues. This chain's CDR3 is CASSRQGNTEAFF. As DNA, the CDR3 is TGTGCCAGCAGCCGACAGGGGAACACTGAAGCTTTCTTT.

J is TRBJ2-2 and V is TRBV6-1; weak D call: TRBD1 (6 bases). The germline CDR1 and CDR2 sequences are MNHNS and SASEGT. The ends were cut back, 3 bases at V and 1 base at J, with 12 bases in the middle. There are 16 residues in the CDR3. The DNA of the CDR3 is TGTGCCAGCAGTGACATCGGACAGCTGAACACCGGGGAGCTGTTTTTT. Translating it yields CASSDIGQLNTGELFF.

The chain combines TRBV28 with TRBJ1-2; 8 bases line up with TRBD1. The CDR3 covers 15 residues. The V segment lost 7 bases and the J segment 5 bases; nucleotides outside the gene matches: 12. CDR1 MDHEN and CDR2 SYDVKM come from the germline V gene. The CDR3 DNA reads as TGTGCCAGCATTAAAACAGGGGGATACATTTATGGCTACACCTTC. Protein product: CASIKTGGYIYGYTF.

CDR3 in amino acids: CASSSHPGQGAKPYEQYF. DNA of the CDR3: TGTGCCAGCAGCTCCCATCCGGGACAGGGGGCGAAACCCTACGAGCAGTACTTC. The chain is built from TRBV27 and TRBJ2-7, with 12 positions matching TRBD1. Trimming cost V 6 bases and J 2 bases; bases outside gene matches: 14. Germline values: CDR1 MNHEY, CDR2 SMNVEV (reference sequence). This CDR3 comprises 18 residues.

The V gene is TRBV28, the J gene TRBJ2-7; D ambiguous. The CDR3 totals 13 residues. The germline V and J ends were trimmed by 3 bases and 0 bases, with 6 bases remaining between them. Germline values: CDR1 MDHEN, CDR2 SYDVKM. The DNA of the CDR3 is TGTGCCAGCAGTTTCGGAGACTCCTACGAGCAGTACTTC. The encoded protein is CASSFGDSYEQYF.

This chain uses TRBV19 with TRBJ1-1; no clear D gene. Deletions cut 7 bases from V and 1 base from J, with 13 bases between. Germline V gene data show CDR1 as LNHDA and CDR2 as SQIVND (reference sequence). CDR3 length: 14 amino acids. CDR3 sequence reads: CASTVPWRNTEAFF. The DNA of the CDR3 is TGTGCCAGTACGGTCCCTTGGAGGAACACTGAAGCTTTCTTT.

The J gene is TRBJ2-3, the V gene TRBV16; D call uncertain. Trimming took 1 base from V and 2 from J, leaving 10 bases between them. This CDR3 spans 15 amino acids. Germline V lookup: CDR1 KGHSY, CDR2 FQNENV. CDR3 in DNA: TGTGCCAGCAGCCAATTCGAGACTTACACAGATACGCAGTATTTT. Translated, it gives CASSQFETYTDTQYF.

The rearrangement uses TRBV2 and TRBJ2-7; D perhaps matches TRBD1 (6 bases). Germline loops: CDR1 SNHLY, CDR2 FYNNEI. V gave up 8 bases and J gave up 0 bases, with 17 bases separating them. This CDR3 is 15 amino acids long. The CDR3 here is CASQGSFRTSYEQYF. The CDR3 DNA reads as TGTGCCAGCCAGGGGAGCTTCAGAACCTCCTACGAGCAGTACTTC. Supplemented by reference TRBV2 and TRBJ2-7, the full variable domain reads EPEVTQTPSHQVTQMGQEVILRCVPISNHLYFYWYRQILGQKVEFLVSFYNNEISEKSEIFDDQFSVERPDGSNFTLKIRSTKLEDSAMYFCASQGSFRTSYEQYFGPGTRLTVT.

The genes are TRBV18 and TRBJ2-5, with 8 bases fitting TRBD2. V dropped 4 bases and J dropped 2; count of bases not matched to a gene: 6. This CDR3 comprises 15 residues. Germline CDR1 reads KGHSH; CDR2 reads LQKENI. The CDR3 here is CASSLNGGGQETQYF. CDR3 sequence (DNA): TGTGCCAGCTCACTGAATGGCGGGGGGCAAGAGACCCAGTACTTC.

The chain recombines TRBV5-1 with TRBJ1-4, with TRBD1 identical over 12 bases. This CDR3 spans 16 amino acids. Germline V gene sequence: CDR1 SGHRS, CDR2 YFSETQ. The ends lost 3 bases at V and 7 bases at J; junction bases unmatched: 7. CDR3 in amino acids: CASSSGDRGLGEKLFF. Here the CDR3 DNA reads TGCGCCAGCAGCTCAGGGGACAGGGGGCTTGGTGAAAAACTGTTTTTT.

This chain joins TRBV5-4 and TRBJ2-7; 9 bases are shared with TRBD1. Trimming removed 5 bases from V and 6 bases from J; junction bases left unmatched: 12. The germline gives CDR1 SGHNT, CDR2 YYREEE (reference sequence). The CDR3 has 15 residues. DNA of the CDR3: TGTGCCAGCAGTCGGGAGGACAGGGGTTTGGGCGAGCAGTACTTC. Amino acids: CASSREDRGLGEQYF.

The rearrangement links TRBV18 to TRBJ2-3; D might be TRBD1 (5 bases). Germline V gives CDR1 KGHSH, CDR2 LQKENI. The CDR3 has 15 residues. The V and J ends lost 3 bases and 1 base respectively, with 11 bases between them. In DNA form, the CDR3 reads TGTGCCAGCTCACCGCCGGCGACAGGCACAGATACGCAGTATTTT. This encodes CASSPPATGTDTQYF.

This clone was seen once. The gene calls are TRBV7-2 and TRBJ2-1; 10 bases agree with TRBD2. From germline, CDR1 is SGHTA and CDR2 FQGNSA. J gave up 6 bases and V 10 bases, and 9 bases lay outside the gene matches. The CDR3 has 14 amino acids. The CDR3 loop is CATSSGGLGNEQFF. CDR3 coding DNA: TGTGCCACATCTAGCGGGGGCTTAGGCAATGAGCAGTTCTTC.

This chain joins TRBV6-1 and TRBJ2-2; TRBD2 matches 10 bases. The CDR3 consists of 15 residues. V was pared by 10 bases and J by 3 bases, with 8 bases of the junction left unmatched. Germline CDR1 MNHNS, CDR2 SASEGT. The CDR3 loop is CATRRTSGDTGELFF. In DNA, the CDR3 is TGTGCCACACGGAGGACTAGCGGAGACACCGGGGAGCTGTTTTTT.

A note on this clone: At the DNA level, this CDR3 is encoded by other sequences in the same sample as well. V gene TRBV7-9 combines with J gene TRBJ1-2, with unresolved D. The V gene lost 1 base and the J gene lost 1 base, with 4 bases spanning the gap. Germline V lookup: CDR1 SEHNR, CDR2 FQNEAQ (reference sequence). The CDR3 loop spans 13 amino acids. The DNA for the CDR3 is TGTGCCAGCAGCTTAGGAGTTAACTATGGCTACACCTTC. Protein sequence: CASSLGVNYGYTF.

The rearrangement joins TRBV10-3 to TRBJ2-3; 7 bases align to TRBD2. The CDR3 runs 16 residues. With 2 bases clipped from V and 4 bases from J, the junction kept 9 bases outside the gene matches. Looked up from germline, CDR1 is ENHRY and CDR2 is SYGVKD. The DNA for the CDR3 is TGTGCCATCAGTGAGGCGGGGGAAGGGAAGCCAGATACGCAGTATTTT. It codes for CAISEAGEGKPDTQYF.

The V and J genes are TRBV6-1 and TRBJ2-7, with D possibly being TRBD1 (6 bases). V was shortened by 2 bases and J by 2 bases, with 19 bases between the two germline ends. This CDR3 region has 17 residues. Germline CDR1 reads MNHNS; CDR2 reads SASEGT. CDR3: CASSEKIIITGTYEQYF. CDR3 nucleotide sequence: TGTGCCAGCAGTGAAAAAATTATAATAACAGGGACCTACGAGCAGTACTTC.

The chain has TRBV2 and TRBJ2-2, with D unresolved. V gave up 5 bases and J gave up 6 bases, with 10 bases separating them. Per germline, CDR1 SNHLY and CDR2 FYNNEI. The CDR3 has 13 residues. This chain's CDR3 is CASSLQPAGELFF. In DNA form, the CDR3 reads TGTGCCAGCAGTCTACAGCCCGCCGGGGAGCTGTTTTTT.

The gene calls are TRBV28 and TRBJ1-4; 10 positions match TRBD1. Germline values: CDR1 MDHEN, CDR2 SYDVKM. Trimming removed 4 bases from V and 6 bases from J; junction bases left unmatched: 5. CDR3 length: 15 amino acids. CDR3 in DNA: TGTGCCAGCAGTTCCCCGACAGGGGGCGATGAAAAACTGTTTTTT. Protein product: CASSSPTGGDEKLFF.

The V and J genes are TRBV4-1 and TRBJ1-4; the match to TRBD1 covers 7 bases. The V and J ends lost 0 bases and 8 bases, in that order; junction bases with no gene match: 9. CDR3 length: 16 amino acids. The germline CDR1 and CDR2 sequences are MGHRA and YSYEKL. The DNA for the CDR3 is TGCGCCAGCAGCCAAGATATAGGACAGGATTGGGAAAAACTGTTTTTT. Translation gives CASSQDIGQDWEKLFF.

The J gene is TRBJ1-1, the V gene TRBV5-8; TRBD1 aligns across 7 bases. The germline gives CDR1 SGHTS, CDR2 YDEGEE. The CDR3 has 14 amino acids. The J segment lost 0 bases and the V segment lost 4 bases, leaving 3 bases of the junction unmatched. CDR3 in amino acids: CASSPQGVNTEAFF. The CDR3 DNA sequence: TGTGCCAGCAGCCCTCAGGGGGTGAACACTGAAGCTTTCTTT.

The chain combines TRBV7-8 with TRBJ1-2, with D maybe TRBD1 (6 bases). Germline assignment: CDR1 SGHVS and CDR2 FQNEAQ. This CDR3 contains 15 residues. The germline V and J ends were trimmed by 2 bases and 4 bases, with 14 bases remaining between them. Here the CDR3 reads CASSLSRQAIYGYTF. In DNA form, the CDR3 reads TGTGCCAGCAGCTTATCCAGACAGGCGATCTATGGCTACACCTTC.

This rearrangement joins TRBV2 to TRBJ1-2, with D possibly TRBD1 on 5 matching bases. The CDR3 sequence is 14 residues long. The V end was cut by 2 bases, the J end by 11 bases, with 18 bases between. CDR1 is SNHLY and CDR2 is FYNNEI in the germline V gene. The CDR3 DNA reads as TGTGCCAGCAGTGAAAGGCAGGGAGGTGGTGGGTACACCTTC. This translates into CASSERQGGGGYTF. The full variable domain, completed using reference TRBV2 and TRBJ1-2, is EPEVTQTPSHQVTQMGQEVILRCVPISNHLYFYWYRQILGQKVEFLVSFYNNEISEKSEIFDDQFSVERPDGSNFTLKIRSTKLEDSAMYFCASSERQGGGGYTFGSGTRLTVV.

The rearrangement links TRBV2 to TRBJ1-5, with D unresolved. Germline V gives CDR1 SNHLY, CDR2 FYNNEI. Trimming pared 6 bases from V and 2 bases from J, leaving 11 bases between. The CDR3 loop spans 14 amino acids. The CDR3 coding sequence is TGTGCCAGCAGAGTTAACGGGGGCAATCAGCCCCAGCATTTT. Translating it yields CASRVNGGNQPQHF.

This clone was seen a few times. The chain combines TRBV2 with TRBJ1-1; D ambiguous. Between the trimmed V and J ends, which lost 9 bases and 0 bases, there was a span of 8 bases. The germline V gene has CDR1 SNHLY and CDR2 FYNNEI. CDR3 size: 12 residues. The CDR3 reads CASTPMNTEAFF. The CDR3 region has the DNA TGTGCCAGTACACCGATGAACACTGAAGCTTTCTTT.